The clone carrying this T cell receptor (beta chain) was counted only a few times. What it binds is unknown. Preparation of TCR beta libraries was done by quantitative 5'-RACE with molecular barcodes. TCRdb fed the 5' RACE reads into MiXCR, producing one record per CDR3 protein. Of fewer than 250,000 distinct CDR3 sequences listed, around 25% are singletons. These data come from a study of CD8 T cells in ankylosing spondylitis. Whole-study findings and limits: Disease-linked clones were CD8+ and relatively rare in peripheral blood. Reportedly, disease-linked clones are significantly enriched in ankylosing spondylitis patients' matched synovial fluid.

Trimming shortened V by 2 bases and J by 0 bases, and 15 bases separated the two germline ends. Looked up from germline, CDR1 is DFQATT and CDR2 is SNEGSKA (reference sequence). This CDR3 is built from 16 residues. The receptor was isolated from a male donor with ankylosing spondylitis or in good health (not recorded which). The V gene is TRBV20-1, the J gene TRBJ2-3; weak D call: TRBD1 (6 bases). Sequencing was carried out using blood, either unsorted or a sorted T cell fraction (not recorded which). CDR3 in DNA: TGCAGTGCTAGAAGGGTGGGGGCACTGAGCACAGATACGCAGTATTTT. It encodes CSARRVGALSTDTQYF.